These T cell receptor beta chains were read from a single sample in a study of monozygotic twins with inflammatory bowel disease. TCRdb re-called the 5' RACE reads and catalogs CDR3 proteins one per entry, DNA excluded. The sample totals 400,000 or so distinct CDR3 sequences. The sequencing sample was made of blood. The origin of the receptors is a human donor with ulcerative colitis or Crohn's disease, or a healthy co-twin of an affected twin (not recorded which). The CDR3 runs from the conserved cysteine through the conserved F or W.

J gene: TRBJ2-1; V gene: TRBV20-1; CDR3 protein: CSARPGSGSSYNEQFF
J gene: TRBJ2-5; V gene: TRBV5-1; CDR3 protein: CASSLEGGWKETQYF
J gene: TRBJ1-2; V gene: TRBV18; CDR3 protein: CASSPKQNYGYTF
J gene: TRBJ1-5; V gene: TRBV5-6; CDR3 protein: CASSLWQGGQPQHF
J gene: TRBJ2-3; V gene: TRBV24-1; CDR3 protein: CATSVSGRTDTQYF
J gene: TRBJ2-7; V gene: TRBV5-1; CDR3 protein: CASSGMGAYEQYF
J gene: TRBJ2-7; V gene: TRBV20-1; CDR3 protein: CSAREEFAYEQYF
J gene: TRBJ2-1; V gene: TRBV7-9; CDR3 protein: CASSSGLKNEQFF
J gene: TRBJ2-1; V gene: TRBV15; CDR3 protein: CATSRGPDSSYNEQFF
J gene: TRBJ1-4; V gene: TRBV2; CDR3 protein: CASSRRGLTGGNEKLFF
J gene: TRBJ2-5; V gene: TRBV10-3; CDR3 protein: CAISGGFSETQYF
J gene: TRBJ2-3; V gene: TRBV2; CDR3 protein: CASSDRSRDTQYF
J gene: TRBJ2-2; V gene: TRBV9; CDR3 protein: CASSSQRYTGELFF
J gene: TRBJ1-1; V gene: TRBV20-1; CDR3 protein: CSARGFGQGMNTEAFF
J gene: TRBJ2-1; V gene: TRBV14; CDR3 protein: CASSQEAGYNEQFF
J gene: TRBJ2-5; V gene: TRBV7-2; CDR3 protein: CASTLGGRETQYF
J gene: TRBJ1-2; V gene: TRBV18; CDR3 protein: CASSPPRDRPNYGYTF
J gene: TRBJ2-2; V gene: TRBV24-1; CDR3 protein: CATSKGAGELFF
J gene: TRBJ2-5; V gene: TRBV4-1; CDR3 protein: CASSQARQEEETQYF
J gene: TRBJ2-2; V gene: TRBV18; CDR3 protein: CASSKDRNTGELFF
J gene: TRBJ1-2; V gene: TRBV7-9; CDR3 protein: CASSPGTGADYTF
J gene: TRBJ2-2; V gene: TRBV5-1; CDR3 protein: CASSLVKGQGETGELFF
J gene: TRBJ2-2; V gene: TRBV7-8; CDR3 protein: CASSLGATGKAGELFF
J gene: TRBJ1-1; V gene: TRBV5-1; CDR3 protein: CASSSSGTANTEAFF
J gene: TRBJ2-4; V gene: TRBV12-3/TRBV12-4; CDR3 protein: CASSSFSIQYF
J gene: TRBJ2-4; V gene: TRBV15; CDR3 protein: CATRRGGAKNIQYF
J gene: TRBJ2-1; V gene: TRBV7-3; CDR3 protein: CASSLSGTINEQFF
J gene: TRBJ2-3; V gene: TRBV7-2; CDR3 protein: CASSLGWSGGSTDTQYF
J gene: TRBJ2-5; V gene: TRBV28; CDR3 protein: CASSINRVGETQYF
J gene: TRBJ1-6; V gene: TRBV7-3; CDR3 protein: CASSLGTGVNSPLHF
J gene: TRBJ2-7; V gene: TRBV5-1; CDR3 protein: CASSLAWGGTYEQYF
J gene: TRBJ2-1; V gene: TRBV12-3/TRBV12-4; CDR3 protein: CASGDSSYNEQFF
J gene: TRBJ2-1; V gene: TRBV6-2/TRBV6-3; CDR3 protein: CASSGRQGSSYNEQFF
J gene: TRBJ2-3; V gene: TRBV20-1; CDR3 protein: CSASTPDTQYF
J gene: TRBJ1-1; V gene: TRBV3-1; CDR3 protein: CASSKTGGTEAFF
J gene: TRBJ2-5; V gene: TRBV6-5; CDR3 protein: CASSYASSGGQETQYF
J gene: TRBJ2-3; V gene: TRBV3-1; CDR3 protein: CASSQHGADTQYF
J gene: TRBJ1-4; V gene: TRBV7-9; CDR3 protein: CASSFEKVVFF
J gene: TRBJ1-2; V gene: TRBV29-1; CDR3 protein: CSARPDREVYGYTF
J gene: TRBJ2-1; V gene: TRBV12-3/TRBV12-4; CDR3 protein: CASSPAGGTIDEQFF
J gene: TRBJ1-3; V gene: TRBV5-1; CDR3 protein: CASSLALKEAGNTIYF
J gene: TRBJ1-1; V gene: TRBV9; CDR3 protein: CASSLGWGTLNTEAFF
J gene: TRBJ2-7; V gene: TRBV6-1; CDR3 protein: CASISGAPTREQYF
J gene: TRBJ1-1; V gene: TRBV27; CDR3 protein: CASRPGLTYTEAFF